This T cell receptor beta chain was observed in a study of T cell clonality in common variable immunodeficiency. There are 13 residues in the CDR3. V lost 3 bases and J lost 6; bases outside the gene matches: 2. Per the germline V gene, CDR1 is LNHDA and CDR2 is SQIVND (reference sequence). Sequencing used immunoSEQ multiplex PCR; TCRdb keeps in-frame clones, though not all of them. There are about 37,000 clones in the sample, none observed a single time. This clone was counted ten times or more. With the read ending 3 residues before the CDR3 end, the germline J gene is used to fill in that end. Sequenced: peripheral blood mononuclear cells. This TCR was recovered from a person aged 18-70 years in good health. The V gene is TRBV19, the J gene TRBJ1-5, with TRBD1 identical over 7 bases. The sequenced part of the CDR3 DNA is TGTGCCAGTAGTATTACAGGGGCTCAGCCC. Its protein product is CASSITGAQP. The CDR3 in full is CASSITGAQPQHF. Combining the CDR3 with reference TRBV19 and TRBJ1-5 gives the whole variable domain DGGITQSPKYLFRKEGQNVTLSCEQNLNHDAMYWYRQDPGQGLRLIYYSQIVNDFQKGDIAEGYSVSREKKESFPLTVTSAQKNPTAFYLCASSITGAQPQHFGDGTRLSIL.